A selection of T cell receptor beta chains follows, all from one sample in a study of blood T cell repertoires in COVID-19. The data were produced by immunoSEQ multiplex PCR, yet TCRdb's version contains in-frame clones alone and is incomplete. Of 290,000 or so clones detected, almost 90% appear once; the ten largest clones hold 3.5% to 4.5%. Sequenced: PBMCs or T cells enriched from blood (not recorded which). Every receptor here comes from a young woman with acute COVID-19. The CDR3 runs from the conserved cysteine through the conserved F or W. Each record gives: clone size, J gene, V gene, D gene, CDR3 protein, CDR3 DNA. D genes are given only for firm matches. Some rows have no size entry. The others give once, few or many, or a class for an expanded clone.

size: -
J: TRBJ2-7
V: TRBV6-5
D: -
CDR3: CASSPTGIGPYEQYF
DNA: TGTGCCAGCAGTCCTACAGGGATCGGGCCCTACGAGCAGTACTTC

size: -
J: TRBJ2-5
V: TRBV5-1
D: -
CDR3: CASSLELYQETQYF
DNA: TGCGCCAGCAGCTTGGAACTTTACCAAGAGACCCAGTACTTC

size: once
J: TRBJ2-7
V: TRBV10-3
D: TRBD2
CDR3: CAISDGTSSYEQYF
DNA: TGTGCCATCAGTGACGGGACTAGCAGCTACGAGCAGTACTTC

size: -
J: TRBJ1-1
V: TRBV7-9
D: -
CDR3: CASSPQVTVKHAFF
DNA: TGTGCCAGCAGCCCCCAGGTGACGGTTAAGCACGCTTTCTTT

size: once
J: TRBJ1-6
V: TRBV28
D: TRBD1
CDR3: CASSLTPGQSSYNSPLHF
DNA: TGTGCCAGCAGTTTGACACCGGGACAGAGCTCCTATAATTCACCCCTCCACTTT

size: -
J: TRBJ2-2
V: TRBV24-1
D: TRBD1
CDR3: CATSDPDGDRYTGELFF
DNA: TGTGCCACCAGTGATCCCGACGGGGACAGATACACCGGGGAGCTGTTTTTT

size: -
J: TRBJ1-5
V: TRBV3-1/TRBV3-2
D: -
CDR3: CASSQQSGRGNQPQHF
DNA: TGTGCCAGCAGCCAACAATCCGGCCGGGGCAATCAGCCCCAGCATTTT

size: -
J: TRBJ1-2
V: TRBV5-1
D: -
CDR3: CASSFRGLGDDGYTF
DNA: TGCGCCAGCAGCTTTCGCGGGTTGGGAGACGATGGCTACACCTTC

size: -
J: TRBJ1-1
V: TRBV19
D: TRBD1
CDR3: CASSIGQGAFF
DNA: TGTGCCAGTAGCATTGGACAGGGGGCTTTCTTT

size: -
J: TRBJ2-7
V: TRBV28
D: TRBD1
CDR3: CASSQGQGGEQYF
DNA: TGTGCCAGCAGCCAGGGACAGGGAGGCGAGCAGTACTTC

size: -
J: TRBJ1-2
V: TRBV2
D: -
CDR3: CASSDSGIYTYGYTF
DNA: TGTGCCAGCAGTGACTCCGGGATTTACACCTATGGCTACACCTTC

size: -
J: TRBJ1-2
V: TRBV27
D: TRBD1
CDR3: CASSSTGGEGYTF
DNA: TGTGCCAGCAGTTCCACAGGGGGCGAGGGCTACACCTTC

size: -
J: TRBJ1-6
V: TRBV27
D: -
CDR3: CASTLLGRGYNSPLHF
DNA: TGTGCCAGCACTTTACTTGGACGGGGTTATAATTCACCCCTCCACTTT

size: -
J: TRBJ2-3
V: TRBV7-8
D: -
CDR3: CASSQGTDTQYF
DNA: TGTGCCAGCAGCCAGGGGACAGATACGCAGTATTTT

size: -
J: TRBJ2-3
V: TRBV1
D: -
CDR3: CTSSQGGDYIFSMQFTEDTQYF
DNA: TGCACCAGCAGCCAGGGGGGGGACTATATTTTTTCGATGCAGTTCACGGAGGATACGCAGTATTTT

size: once
J: TRBJ2-1
V: TRBV20-1
D: TRBD2
CDR3: CSASRLAGGSSYNEQFF
DNA: TGCAGTGCTAGTAGACTAGCGGGAGGAAGCTCCTACAATGAGCAGTTCTTC

size: -
J: TRBJ1-1
V: TRBV27
D: TRBD1
CDR3: CASSLSPGGNTEAFF
DNA: TGTGCCAGCAGTTTATCGCCAGGGGGTAACACTGAAGCTTTCTTT

size: -
J: TRBJ1-1
V: TRBV2
D: -
CDR3: CASSEFKGGTEAFF
DNA: TGTGCCAGCAGTGAATTCAAGGGAGGCACTGAAGCTTTCTTT

size: -
J: TRBJ1-1
V: TRBV6-5
D: -
CDR3: CASGWGPIVYAFF
DNA: TGTGCCAGCGGGTGGGGGCCGATCGTATACGCTTTCTTT

size: few
J: TRBJ1-4
V: TRBV20-1
D: -
CDR3: CSASRQEGNEKLFF
DNA: TGCAGTGCTAGTCGTCAGGAGGGTAATGAAAAACTGTTTTTT

size: once
J: TRBJ2-3
V: TRBV3-1/TRBV3-2
D: TRBD2
CDR3: CASSRAGEGADTQYF
DNA: TGTGCCAGCAGCCGGGCGGGAGAGGGCGCAGATACGCAGTATTTT

size: -
J: TRBJ1-4
V: TRBV28
D: -
CDR3: CASSGETNEKLFF
DNA: TGTGCCAGCAGCGGGGAGACTAATGAAAAACTGTTTTTT

size: -
J: TRBJ2-3
V: TRBV28
D: -
CDR3: CASSTTDSAQYF
DNA: TGTGCCAGCAGCACCACAGATTCGGCGCAGTATTTT

size: -
J: TRBJ2-7
V: TRBV19
D: -
CDR3: CASSTGPYEQYF
DNA: TGTGCCAGTAGCACAGGGCCCTACGAGCAGTACTTC

size: -
J: TRBJ1-2
V: TRBV27
D: -
CDR3: CASSLGEVWGLFYGYTF
DNA: TGTGCCAGCAGTTTAGGGGAAGTATGGGGGCTTTTCTATGGCTACACCTTC

size: -
J: TRBJ1-2
V: TRBV5-5
D: -
CDR3: CASSLAETDYGYTF
DNA: TGTGCCAGCAGCTTGGCTGAGACAGATTATGGCTACACCTTC

size: few
J: TRBJ1-5
V: TRBV4-2
D: -
CDR3: CASSQGGQGGQPQHF
DNA: TGTGCCAGCAGCCAAGGAGGCCAGGGTGGGCAGCCCCAGCATTTT

size: -
J: TRBJ1-1
V: TRBV3-1/TRBV3-2
D: -
CDR3: CASSQRGSNTEAFF
DNA: TGTGCCAGCAGCCAAAGGGGTTCGAACACTGAAGCTTTCTTT

size: -
J: TRBJ2-3
V: TRBV9
D: TRBD1
CDR3: CASSPGTGEATQYF
DNA: TGTGCCAGCAGCCCCGGGACAGGGGAGGCTACGCAGTATTTT

size: -
J: TRBJ1-6
V: TRBV19
D: -
CDR3: CASMVGASNSPLHF
DNA: TGTGCCAGTATGGTAGGGGCCTCGAATTCACCCCTCCACTTT

size: once
J: TRBJ2-3
V: TRBV19
D: -
CDR3: CASSIDRSTDTQYF
DNA: TGTGCCAGTAGTATCGACAGAAGCACAGATACGCAGTATTTT

size: -
J: TRBJ2-7
V: TRBV6-5
D: -
CDR3: CASSYSGGAPYEQYF
DNA: TGTGCCAGCAGTTACTCAGGGGGGGCTCCCTACGAGCAGTACTTC

size: once
J: TRBJ1-5
V: TRBV19
D: -
CDR3: CASREGKNQPQHF
DNA: TGTGCCAGTAGGGAGGGTAAGAATCAGCCCCAGCATTTT

size: -
J: TRBJ1-1
V: TRBV28
D: -
CDR3: CAIVKGVDTEAFF
DNA: TGTGCCATCGTCAAGGGGGTGGACACTGAAGCTTTCTTT

size: -
J: TRBJ2-7
V: TRBV12-3/TRBV12-4
D: TRBD1
CDR3: CASSRDSYYEQYF
DNA: TGTGCCAGCAGCCGGGACAGTTACTACGAGCAGTACTTC

size: once
J: TRBJ2-7
V: TRBV9
D: -
CDR3: CASSAQGNVYEQYF
DNA: TGTGCCAGCAGCGCCCAGGGGAATGTTTACGAGCAGTACTTC

size: -
J: TRBJ1-5
V: TRBV10-1
D: -
CDR3: CASSESGSDQPQHF
DNA: TGCGCCAGCAGTGAGAGTGGTAGCGATCAGCCCCAGCATTTT

size: -
J: TRBJ2-1
V: TRBV9
D: -
CDR3: CASSVSAGYNEQFF
DNA: TGTGCCAGCAGCGTATCGGCGGGGTACAATGAGCAGTTCTTC

size: -
J: TRBJ2-7
V: TRBV27
D: TRBD1
CDR3: CASSLMGQGAYEQYF
DNA: TGTGCCAGCAGTTTGATGGGACAGGGGGCATACGAGCAGTACTTC

size: -
J: TRBJ1-2
V: TRBV3-1/TRBV3-2
D: TRBD1
CDR3: CASTRQGGGYTF
DNA: TGTGCCAGCACTAGACAGGGTGGAGGCTACACCTTC

size: -
J: TRBJ1-2
V: TRBV20-1
D: TRBD1
CDR3: CSASGGQGARYGGYTF
DNA: TGCAGTGCTAGTGGGGGACAGGGGGCGAGGTATGGTGGCTACACCTTC